These T cell receptor beta chains were read from a single sample in a study of T-cell reconstitution after alpha-beta-depleted transplantation in children. TCRdb reanalysed the PCR reads using MiXCR and keeps one entry per CDR3 protein. The sample has hundreds of thousands of distinct CDR3 sequences, over 10% seen once. Specimen: PBMCs, collected before TCRalphabeta/CD19-depleted stem cell transplant. The receptors were gathered from a girl aged 2-10 years with congenital amegakaryocytic thrombocytopenia, due to receive a stem cell transplant. CDR3s include the opening cysteine and the closing phenylalanine or tryptophan. A D gene is named only where the DNA matches it firmly. Clone size is shown for a subset of rows, as once, few, many or a class of expanded clone.

j_call: TRBJ2-1; v_call: TRBV7-2; clone_size: many; d_call: .; cdr3_nt: TGTGCCAGCCGCAAGGGGTACAATGAGCAGTTCTTC; cdr3_aa: CASRKGYNEQFF
j_call: TRBJ2-1; v_call: TRBV18; clone_size: many; d_call: TRBD2; cdr3_nt: TGTGCCAGCTCACTACGCGGGAGTGAGAACAATGAGCAGTTCTTC; cdr3_aa: CASSLRGSENNEQFF
j_call: TRBJ2-5; v_call: TRBV30; clone_size: .; d_call: .; cdr3_nt: TGTGCCTGGAGGCCAGGGAAAGAGACCCAGTACTTC; cdr3_aa: CAWRPGKETQYF
j_call: TRBJ2-3; v_call: TRBV7-9; clone_size: many; d_call: .; cdr3_nt: TGTGCCAGCAGTAGGGTCGGTGATACGCAGTATTTT; cdr3_aa: CASSRVGDTQYF
j_call: TRBJ1-4; v_call: TRBV20-1; clone_size: many; d_call: TRBD1; cdr3_nt: TGCAGTGCTAGAACGTACAGGGGGCCTGCTAATGAAAAACTGTTTTTT; cdr3_aa: CSARTYRGPANEKLFF
j_call: TRBJ2-1; v_call: TRBV5-1; clone_size: many; d_call: TRBD2; cdr3_nt: TGCGCCAGCAGCTGGGGGACTAGCGGGGCCAATGAGCAGTTCTTC; cdr3_aa: CASSWGTSGANEQFF
j_call: TRBJ2-6; v_call: TRBV7-2; clone_size: many; d_call: .; cdr3_nt: TGTGCCAGCAGCTCGGTTAGCTCTGGGGCCAACGTCCTGACTTTC; cdr3_aa: CASSSVSSGANVLTF
j_call: TRBJ1-5; v_call: TRBV5-1; clone_size: few; d_call: TRBD1; cdr3_nt: TGCGCCAGCAGCCTCGGCCCGGGACAGGGAAATCAGCCCCAGCATTTT; cdr3_aa: CASSLGPGQGNQPQHF
j_call: TRBJ2-1; v_call: TRBV20-1; clone_size: .; d_call: .; cdr3_nt: TGCAGTTCCCAGCGGGCCCAAGGGTCCTACAATGAGCAGTTCTTC; cdr3_aa: CSSQRAQGSYNEQFF
j_call: TRBJ2-7; v_call: TRBV7-2; clone_size: few; d_call: .; cdr3_nt: TGTGCGCAAACCCAGGTGAGCTCCTACGAGCAGTACTTC; cdr3_aa: CAQTQVSSYEQYF
j_call: TRBJ2-1; v_call: TRBV5-1; clone_size: few; d_call: TRBD2; cdr3_nt: TGCGCCAGCACCAGGACTAGCGGGAGTTACAATGAGCAGTTCTTC; cdr3_aa: CASTRTSGSYNEQFF
j_call: TRBJ2-5; v_call: TRBV7-6; clone_size: .; d_call: .; cdr3_nt: TGTGCCAGCAGCTTAAGGACACCGACGGAGACCCAGTACTTC; cdr3_aa: CASSLRTPTETQYF
j_call: TRBJ1-1; v_call: TRBV5-5; clone_size: .; d_call: .; cdr3_nt: TGTGCCAGCAGCGACCAAGGGTCCTACAGGACTGAAGCTTTCTTT; cdr3_aa: CASSDQGSYRTEAFF
j_call: TRBJ2-2; v_call: TRBV10-3; clone_size: few; d_call: TRBD2; cdr3_nt: TGTGCCATCAGTCAGGGGACTAGCGGGAATGCCGGGGAGCTGTTTTTT; cdr3_aa: CAISQGTSGNAGELFF
j_call: TRBJ2-4; v_call: TRBV20-1; clone_size: many; d_call: TRBD2; cdr3_nt: TGCAGTGGGCTAGCGGGAATAGCCAAAAACATTCAGTACTTC; cdr3_aa: CSGLAGIAKNIQYF
j_call: TRBJ2-1; v_call: TRBV11-2; clone_size: many; d_call: .; cdr3_nt: TGTGCCAGCAGCTCCCCATCCCACAATGAGCAGTTCTTC; cdr3_aa: CASSSPSHNEQFF
j_call: TRBJ2-3; v_call: TRBV6-5; clone_size: many; d_call: .; cdr3_nt: TGTGCCAGCAGTTACGTTGGGGCGGATACGCAGTATTTT; cdr3_aa: CASSYVGADTQYF